A single sample is the source of the 11 T cell receptor beta chains below, sequenced in a study of OX40 agonist ivuxolimab in advanced cancers. Data came from immunoSEQ multiplex PCR; TCRdb stores just in-frame clones and leaves some out. The sample has some 41,000 clones; approximately 90% are singletons. This sample comprised CD4+ or CD8+ T cells sorted from blood, obtained in a trial of the OX40 agonist ivuxolimab. The source is an adult with an advanced solid tumor such as melanoma, head and neck, liver or kidney cancer.

In this sample, this clone turned up once. The chain uses TRBV29-1 and TRBJ1-2, with 7 positions matching TRBD1. The CDR3 extends over 12 amino acids. After removal of 5 bases from V and 7 bases from J, the junction contained 7 bases not matched to a gene. Germline assignment: CDR1 SQVTM and CDR2 ANQGSEA. The CDR3 nucleotides are TGCAGCGTTCGGACAGGAAGTTCTGGCTACACCTTC. Residues: CSVRTGSSGYTF.

The V and J genes are TRBV6-1 and TRBJ2-3, with D possibly being TRBD2 (5 bases). The germline V gene encodes CDR1 MNHNS and CDR2 SASEGT. This CDR3 is built from 13 residues. V lost 10 bases, J lost 1 base, and 12 bases lay in between. CDR3 nucleotide sequence: TGTGCCATTCGACCCGGGGGCACAGATACGCAGTATTTT. It encodes CAIRPGGTDTQYF.

The V and J genes are TRBV7-2 and TRBJ1-2; D gene uncertain. CDR1 and CDR2 (germline): SGHTA, FQGNSA. The CDR3 is 11 residues long. V lost 7 bases and J 7 bases, leaving 10 bases between the germline ends. Here the CDR3 reads CASTPPGGYTF. CDR3 in DNA: TGTGCCAGCACCCCTCCGGGTGGCTACACCTTC.

This clone has just a few counts. The CDR3 sequence: CAWSVQQGAGKLFF. The CDR3 bases are TGTGCCTGGAGTGTACAACAGGGGGCTGGAAAACTGTTTTTT. The chain joins TRBV30 to TRBJ1-4, with 9 bases matching TRBD1. This CDR3 region has 14 residues. Germline CDR1 is GTSNPN and CDR2 is SVGIG (reference sequence). The junction had 6 bases not matched to a gene; V was cut back by 0 bases and J by 10 bases.

This clone was picked up a small number of times. The chain combines TRBV19 with TRBJ1-5, with 9 bases identical to TRBD1. The CDR3 totals 18 residues. The junction had 11 bases not matched to a gene; V was cut back by 4 bases and J by 1 base. Per germline, CDR1 LNHDA and CDR2 SQIVND (reference sequence). The CDR3 reads CASSTLGTGSISNQPQHF. The CDR3 DNA reads TGTGCCAGTAGTACCCTCGGGACAGGGTCTATAAGCAATCAGCCCCAGCATTTT.

V and J are TRBV6-1 and TRBJ1-1; maybe TRBD1 (5 bases). The CDR3 loop spans 13 amino acids. CDR1 and CDR2 from the germline V gene are MNHNS and SASEGT. The V end was cut by 4 bases, the J end by 1 base, with 7 bases between. The CDR3 region has the DNA TGTGCCAGCAGTGTGACAGAGAACACTGAAGCTTTCTTT. The encoded protein is CASSVTENTEAFF.

This rearrangement joins TRBV6-4 to TRBJ1-5; D might be TRBD1 (5 bases). Germline-derived CDR1 and CDR2 are MRHNA and SNTAGT. Trimming stripped 4 bases from V and 7 bases from J, with 26 bases between. This CDR3 is built from 18 residues. CDR3 region: CASSARYNPGGEGQPQHF. The DNA of the CDR3 is TGTGCCAGCAGTGCTCGCTACAATCCGGGGGGGGAAGGACAGCCCCAGCATTTT.

The CDR3 coding sequence is TGCGCCAGCAGCTTGCGTCGGGCAAGCACAGATACGCAGTATTTT. Protein product: CASSLRRASTDTQYF. This sequence joins TRBV5-1 and TRBJ2-3; D is uncertain. Trimming took 1 base from V and 0 from J, leaving 9 bases between them. CDR3 size: 15 residues. Germline loops: CDR1 SGHRS, CDR2 YFSETQ.

This CDR3 reads CASSEMTGFGYTF. Here the CDR3 DNA reads TGTGCCAGCAGCGAAATGACAGGGTTTGGCTACACCTTC. The gene calls are TRBV6-5 and TRBJ1-2; 7 bases are shared with TRBD1. Germline CDR1 MNHEY, CDR2 SVGAGI. There are 13 residues in the CDR3. Trimming at V came to 6 bases and at J to 7 bases, leaving 8 bases not matched to a gene.

V usage is TRBV11-2 and J usage is TRBJ2-6, with 9 bases identical to TRBD1. The CDR3 consists of 17 residues. Per germline, CDR1 SGHAT and CDR2 FQNNGV. V shed 7 bases, J shed 0 bases, and the junction held 7 bases outside the gene matches. This CDR3 is CASILGTGFSGANVLTF. CDR3 bases: TGTGCCAGCATCCTTGGGACAGGGTTCTCTGGGGCCAACGTCCTGACTTTC.

This clone was found once. The CDR3 is CASSVDGRAGNTIYF. The CDR3 DNA reads TGTGCCAGCAGCGTAGACGGCAGGGCTGGAAACACCATATATTTT. The V gene is TRBV9, the J gene TRBJ1-3, with a tentative D call TRBD1 (5 bases). The CDR3 sequence is 15 residues long. V was trimmed by 0 bases and J by 2 bases, leaving 9 bases between them. The V gene's germline CDR1 is SGDLS and CDR2 YYNGEE.